The 21 T cell receptor beta chains given below trace back to one sample, sequenced in a study of human T cells and chemical hapten exposure. One entry per CDR3 protein, called by TCRdb with MiXCR from the RACE reads. The repertoire consists of 240,000 or so distinct CDR3 sequences, with 7.5% to 10% occurring once and the leading ten covering less than 3%. Time point of the sample: pre-sensitization, week 0. The treatment is: therapeutic diphenylcyclopropenone sensitization with weekly scalp DPC. Sample: whole blood, taken in connection with sensitization to the hapten diphenylcyclopropenone (DPC). These receptors were collected from a middle-aged woman with alopecia areata. Some clones in this sample may be carry-over from other donors' samples.

This clonotype was recorded a few times. The chain couples TRBV9 to TRBJ2-5; 10 bases are shared with TRBD2. Germline CDR1 SGDLS, CDR2 YYNGEE. V trimming: 4 bases; J trimming: 2 bases; junction bases outside the gene matches: 8. This CDR3 comprises 16 residues. CDR3 region: CASSKTPTSGQETQYF. The CDR3 DNA is TGTGCCAGCAGCAAAACTCCGACTAGCGGGCAAGAGACCCAGTACTTC.

This clonotype was seen a handful of times. The rearrangement links TRBV10-3 to TRBJ2-7, with D unresolved. V was clipped by 4 bases and J by 4 bases, with 14 bases between them. The CDR3 is 14 residues long. Germline V gives CDR1 ENHRY, CDR2 SYGVKD. As DNA, the CDR3 is TGTGCCATCAGTGCAGCCTTCCCCGGGTACGAGCAGTACTTC. Amino acids: CAISAAFPGYEQYF.

The chain recombines TRBV7-9 with TRBJ2-3; TRBD2 aligns across 14 bases. CDR1 SEHNR and CDR2 FQNEAQ come from the germline V gene (reference sequence). Trimming at V came to 2 bases and at J to 8 bases, leaving 6 bases not matched to a gene. The CDR3 extends over 16 amino acids. The CDR3 DNA follows: TGTGCCAGCAGCTTACCCCAGGGACTAGCGGGAGTTACGCAGTATTTT. This gives the protein CASSLPQGLAGVTQYF.

This clonotype was seen many times. In nucleotides, the CDR3 is TGCGCCAGCAGCCCGGGGACCGACCCCTACGAGCAGTACTTC. It encodes CASSPGTDPYEQYF. The J gene is TRBJ2-7, the V gene TRBV5-1; D possibly uses TRBD1 or TRBD2 (5 bases each). CDR1 and CDR2 from the germline V gene are SGHRS and YFSETQ. The CDR3 sequence is 14 residues long. Trimming left V 4 bases short and J 2 bases short, with 13 bases between.

The sample holds many counts of this clonotype. The chain uses TRBV6-6 and TRBJ1-2; D ambiguous. V lost 5 bases and J lost 4, with 5 bases in between. Germline V gene sequence: CDR1 MNHNY, CDR2 SVGAGI (reference sequence). The CDR3 has 11 amino acids. This chain's CDR3 is CASSPTYGYTF. CDR3 bases: TGTGCCAGCAGTCCTACCTATGGCTACACCTTC.

This clonotype was picked up a small number of times. J is TRBJ2-1 and V is TRBV29-1; 8 positions match TRBD2. The CDR3 has 14 residues. V trimming: 7 bases; J trimming: 5 bases; junction bases outside the gene matches: 10. Germline CDR1 reads SQVTM; CDR2 reads ANQGSEA. The CDR3 region is CSGRRLAGDNEQFF. DNA of the CDR3: TGCAGCGGGAGACGCCTAGCGGGCGACAATGAGCAGTTCTTC.

The rearrangement links TRBV12-3 or TRBV12-4 to TRBJ2-1; D not certain. The CDR3 totals 16 residues. The V end was cut by 1 base, the J end by 4 bases, with 14 bases between. DNA for the CDR3: TGTGCCAGCAGTTTAGGTACTCGGGCGGTATACAATGAGCAGTTCTTC. It is translated as CASSLGTRAVYNEQFF.

This chain's CDR3 is CASKIEWATDTQYF. In DNA, the CDR3 is TGTGCCAGCAAAATAGAGTGGGCCACAGATACGCAGTATTTT. The genes are TRBV28 and TRBJ2-3; D remains ambiguous. The germline V gene encodes CDR1 MDHEN and CDR2 SYDVKM. Trimming left V 7 bases short and J 2 bases short, with 13 bases between. The CDR3 loop spans 14 amino acids.

This clonotype was counted only a few times. The chain uses TRBV12-3 or TRBV12-4 and TRBJ2-5; D ambiguous. Deletions cut 6 bases from V and 5 bases from J, with 7 bases between. This CDR3 spans 11 amino acids. CDR3 in DNA: TGTGCCAGCAGCCGTAGTGAGACCCAGTACTTC. This sequence encodes CASSRSETQYF.

The genes are TRBV28 and TRBJ1-2, with D hard to call. From germline, CDR1 is MDHEN and CDR2 SYDVKM. The ends were cut back, 4 bases at V and 4 bases at J, with 10 bases in the middle. The CDR3 sequence is 13 residues long. The DNA of the CDR3 is TGTGCCAGCAGTTGGCGGGGAGGCTATGGCTACACCTTC. This gives the protein CASSWRGGYGYTF.

In DNA, the CDR3 is TGTGCCTGGAGAGGACTAGCGAATGAGCAGTTCTTC. Translating gives CAWRGLANEQFF. V and J are TRBV30 and TRBJ2-1; TRBD2 agrees at 9 bases. CDR1 and CDR2 from the germline V gene are GTSNPN and SVGIG (reference sequence). With 3 bases clipped from V and 7 bases from J, the junction kept 1 base outside the gene matches. CDR3 length equals 12 residues.

There are a few counts of this clonotype. The rearrangement joins TRBV11-2 to TRBJ2-1; tentatively, D is TRBD1 or TRBD2 (5 bases each). The V end lost 2 bases, the J end lost 2 bases, and 16 bases lay between the germline ends. The CDR3 consists of 17 residues. Looked up from germline, CDR1 is SGHAT and CDR2 is FQNNGV. In DNA, the CDR3 is TGTGCCAGCAGCTTAACGGCCGGGGACCTTCCCTACAATGAGCAGTTCTTC. It is translated as CASSLTAGDLPYNEQFF.

This clonotype was seen a few times. The chain joins TRBV7-8 to TRBJ1-6, with D tentatively TRBD1 (6 bases). CDR1 and CDR2 from the germline V gene are SGHVS and FQNEAQ. V lost 4 bases, J lost 2 bases, and 15 bases lay in between. The CDR3 is 17 amino acids. CDR3 in amino acids: CASSYRSTGTYNSPLHF. In DNA, the CDR3 is TGTGCCAGCAGCTATCGATCCACAGGGACCTATAATTCACCCCTCCACTTT.

The chain is built from TRBV30 and TRBJ2-4; D possibly matches TRBD1 or TRBD2 (5 bases each). The germline V gene encodes CDR1 GTSNPN and CDR2 SVGIG (reference sequence). Trimming removed 5 bases from V and 6 bases from J, with 8 bases in between. The CDR3 loop spans 11 amino acids. CDR3 protein: CAWGTGNIQYF. In nucleotides, the CDR3 is TGTGCCTGGGGGACCGGAAACATTCAGTACTTC.

This clonotype was found a few times. J is TRBJ2-1 and V is TRBV4-1, with a possible D match to TRBD2 (6 bases). CDR3 length equals 17 residues. Trimming removed 2 bases at V and 9 bases at J, with 23 bases between. CDR1 is MGHRA and CDR2 is YSYEKL in the germline V gene. CDR3 coding DNA: TGCGCCAGCAGCCAACTCCCCCTGGGAGGCGGGATTAGTGAGCAGTTCTTC. As protein: CASSQLPLGGGISEQFF.

This clonotype appeared a few times. The chain has TRBV6-2 or TRBV6-3 and TRBJ1-5, with D tentatively TRBD1 (6 bases). Germline V gene sequence: CDR1 MNHEY, CDR2 SVGEGT. Trimming took off 4 bases at V and 10 bases at J, with 23 bases between the two ends. The CDR3 has 16 amino acids. Here the CDR3 DNA reads TGTGCCAGCAGTTTTCGACTTTACAGGGAAGTTCGACCCCAGCATTTT. Translation: CASSFRLYREVRPQHF.

This clonotype was recorded at least ten times. The chain has TRBV6-1 and TRBJ2-3; weak D call: TRBD1 (6 bases). CDR1 and CDR2 from the germline V gene are MNHNS and SASEGT. The CDR3 is made up of 16 amino acids. The ends were cut back, 2 bases at V and 0 bases at J, with 12 bases in the middle. CDR3 sequence reads: CASSERAGESTDTQYF. CDR3 sequence (DNA): TGTGCCAGCAGTGAACGGGCAGGGGAAAGCACAGATACGCAGTATTTT.

This clonotype was seen a few times. The DNA of the CDR3 is TGTGCCAGCAGTTACTCGATACTCAGGGGGCAGGGGGAGCTGTTTTTT. Protein: CASSYSILRGQGELFF. V gene TRBV6-6 combines with J gene TRBJ2-2; 8 bases fit TRBD1. V lost 0 bases and J lost 8; bases outside the gene matches: 8. From germline, CDR1 is MNHNY and CDR2 SVGAGI (reference sequence). The CDR3 has 16 amino acids.

This clonotype was counted at least ten times. The CDR3 bases are TGCAGCGTTGGGCAGGGGAGAACAGATACGCAGTATTTT. The encoded protein is CSVGQGRTDTQYF. The gene calls are TRBV29-1 and TRBJ2-3; tentative D call: TRBD1 (6 bases). The CDR3 is 13 amino acids. Trimming removed 4 bases at V and 3 bases at J, with 11 bases between. CDR1 is SQVTM and CDR2 is ANQGSEA in the germline V gene.

This chain joins TRBV3-1 and TRBJ2-5, with 8 nucleotides matching TRBD1. Germline V CDR1 and CDR2: LGHDT, YNNKEL (reference sequence). J lost 7 bases, V lost 7 bases, and 8 bases had no gene match. CDR3 length: 13 residues. CDR3 in amino acids: CASTTGGKGTQYF. CDR3 coding DNA: TGTGCCAGCACCACAGGGGGGAAAGGGACCCAGTACTTC.

This clonotype was counted between two and nine times. The chain combines TRBV15 with TRBJ2-2; 14 positions match TRBD2. Germline loops: CDR1 LNHNV, CDR2 YYDKDF (reference sequence). Unmatched junction bases numbered 10, after V lost 5 bases and J lost 8 bases. The CDR3 runs 17 residues. The CDR3 bases are TGTGCCACCAGCGGGCGGGGACTAGCGGGAGCTACGGGGGAGCTGTTTTTT. This sequence encodes CATSGRGLAGATGELFF.